This T cell receptor beta chain was identified in a study of cytomegalovirus exposure and HLA in healthy donors. On the study more broadly: Researchers previously reported finding 117 million unique TCR beta sequences from about 179 million T cells.

Primers: 60 Vbeta forward and 13 Jbeta reverse. The protocol was immunoSEQ multiplex PCR, while the TCRdb copy is restricted to in-frame clones and leaves out a portion. In the table there are 150,000 to 200,000 clones, roughly an eighth of which are singletons. The CDR3 extends over 17 amino acids. Germline CDR1 is SGDLS and CDR2 is YYNGEE. The ends were cut back, 3 bases at V and 6 bases at J, with 19 bases in the middle. This clonotype was sampled from a man aged 45-60 years in good health and CMV-seropositive. The J gene is TRBJ1-6, the V gene TRBV9; no definite D call. Sample: PBMCs. This CDR3 reads CASSGLTPMNPNSPLHF. The CDR3 DNA follows: TGTGCCAGCAGCGGGTTGACACCTATGAACCCTAATTCACCCCTCCACTTT.